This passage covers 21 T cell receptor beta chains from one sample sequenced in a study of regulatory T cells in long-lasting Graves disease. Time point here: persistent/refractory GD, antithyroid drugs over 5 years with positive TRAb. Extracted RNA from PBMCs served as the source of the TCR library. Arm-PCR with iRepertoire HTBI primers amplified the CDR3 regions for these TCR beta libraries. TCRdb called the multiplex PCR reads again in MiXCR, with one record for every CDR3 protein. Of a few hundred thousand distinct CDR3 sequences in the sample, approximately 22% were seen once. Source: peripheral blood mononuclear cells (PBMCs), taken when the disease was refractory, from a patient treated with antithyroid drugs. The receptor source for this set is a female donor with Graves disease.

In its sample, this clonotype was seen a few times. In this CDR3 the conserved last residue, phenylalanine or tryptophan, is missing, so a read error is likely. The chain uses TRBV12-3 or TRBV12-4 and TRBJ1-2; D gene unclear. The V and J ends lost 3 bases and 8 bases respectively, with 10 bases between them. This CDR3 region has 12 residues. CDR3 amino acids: CASSLEGNGYTS. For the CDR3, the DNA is TGTGCCAGCAGTTTGGAAGGGAACGGCTACACCTCC.

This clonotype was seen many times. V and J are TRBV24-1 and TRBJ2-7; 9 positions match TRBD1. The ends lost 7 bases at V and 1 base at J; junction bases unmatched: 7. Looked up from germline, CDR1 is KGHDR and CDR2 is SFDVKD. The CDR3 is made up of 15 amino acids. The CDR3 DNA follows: TGTGCCACCAGGGGAACAGGGGGCTTGTCCTACGAGCAGTACTTC. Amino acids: CATRGTGGLSYEQYF.

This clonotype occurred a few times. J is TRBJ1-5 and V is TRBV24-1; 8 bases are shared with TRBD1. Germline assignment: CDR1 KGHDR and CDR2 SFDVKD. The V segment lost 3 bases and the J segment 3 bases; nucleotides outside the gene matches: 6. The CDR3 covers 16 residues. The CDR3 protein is CATSDGQGSFNQPQHF. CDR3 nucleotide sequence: TGTGCCACCAGTGATGGACAGGGAAGCTTCAATCAGCCCCAGCATTTT.

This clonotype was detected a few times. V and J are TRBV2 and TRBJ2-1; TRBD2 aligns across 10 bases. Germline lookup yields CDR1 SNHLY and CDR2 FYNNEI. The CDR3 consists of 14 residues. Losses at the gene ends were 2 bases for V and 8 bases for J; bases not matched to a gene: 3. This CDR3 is CASSEQREGDEQFF. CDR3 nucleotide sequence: TGTGCCAGCAGTGAACAGCGGGAGGGTGATGAGCAGTTCTTC.

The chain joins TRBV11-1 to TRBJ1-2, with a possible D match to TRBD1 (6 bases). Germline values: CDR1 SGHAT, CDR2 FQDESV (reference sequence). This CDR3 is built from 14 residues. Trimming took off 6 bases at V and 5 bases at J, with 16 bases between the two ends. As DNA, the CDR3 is TGTGCCAGCAGTTCCCTGACAGGACGTTATGGCTACACCTTC. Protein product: CASSSLTGRYGYTF.

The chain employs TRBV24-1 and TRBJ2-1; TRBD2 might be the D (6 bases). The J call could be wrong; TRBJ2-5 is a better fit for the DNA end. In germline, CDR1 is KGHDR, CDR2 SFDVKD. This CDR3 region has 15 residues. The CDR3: CATSDLRDYQETQYF. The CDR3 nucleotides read TGTGCCACCAGTGATTTAAGGGACTACCAAGAGACCCAGTACTTC.

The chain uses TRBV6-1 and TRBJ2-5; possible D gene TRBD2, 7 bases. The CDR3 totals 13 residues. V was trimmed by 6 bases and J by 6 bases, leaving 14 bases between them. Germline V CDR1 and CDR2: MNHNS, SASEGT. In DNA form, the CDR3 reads TGTGCCAGCAGGGACGGGGGGCGTAAGACCCAGTACTTC. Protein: CASRDGGRKTQYF.

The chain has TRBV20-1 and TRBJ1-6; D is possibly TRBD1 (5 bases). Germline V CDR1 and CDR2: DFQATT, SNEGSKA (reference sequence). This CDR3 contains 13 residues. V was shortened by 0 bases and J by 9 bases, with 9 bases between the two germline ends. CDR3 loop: CSARDRVGSPLHF. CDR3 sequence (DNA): TGCAGTGCTAGAGACAGGGTTGGTTCACCCCTCCACTTT.

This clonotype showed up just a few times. The CDR3: CASSSLSPAGLKPYEQYF. As DNA, the CDR3 is TGTGCCAGCAGTTCTCTATCGCCCGCCGGGCTGAAACCCTACGAGCAGTACTTC. This sequence joins TRBV28 and TRBJ2-7; no firm D call. Germline CDR1 reads MDHEN; CDR2 reads SYDVKM. Trimming took off 4 bases at V and 2 bases at J, with 24 bases between the two ends. CDR3 length equals 18 residues.

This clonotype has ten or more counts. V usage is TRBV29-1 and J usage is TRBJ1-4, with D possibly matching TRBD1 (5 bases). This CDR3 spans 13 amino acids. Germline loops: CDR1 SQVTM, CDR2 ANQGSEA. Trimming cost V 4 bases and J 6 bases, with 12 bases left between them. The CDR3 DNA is TGCAGCGTTGGGTCCGGGGGTTATGAAAAACTGTTTTTT. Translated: CSVGSGGYEKLFF.

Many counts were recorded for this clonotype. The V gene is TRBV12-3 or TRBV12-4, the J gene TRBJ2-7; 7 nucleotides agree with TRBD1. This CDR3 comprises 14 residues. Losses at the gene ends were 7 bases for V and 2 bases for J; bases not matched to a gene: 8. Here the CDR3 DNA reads TGTGCCAGCACTCTAACGGGACAGACCTACGAGCAGTACTTC. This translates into CASTLTGQTYEQYF.

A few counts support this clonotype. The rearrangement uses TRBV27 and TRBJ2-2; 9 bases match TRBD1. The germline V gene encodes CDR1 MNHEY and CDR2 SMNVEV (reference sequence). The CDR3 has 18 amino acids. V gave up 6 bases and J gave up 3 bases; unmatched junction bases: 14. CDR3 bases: TGTGCCAGCAGAAGAGCATACAGGGGGCGTAGGGACACCGGGGAGCTGTTTTTT. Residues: CASRRAYRGRRDTGELFF.

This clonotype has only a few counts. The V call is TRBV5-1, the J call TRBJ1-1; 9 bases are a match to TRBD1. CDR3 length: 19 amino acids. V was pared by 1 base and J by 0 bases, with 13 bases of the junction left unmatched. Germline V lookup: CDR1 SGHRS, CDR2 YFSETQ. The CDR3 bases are TGCGCCAGCAGCTTGCAAGTTAAGGACAGGGGAGCGGTGAACACTGAAGCTTTCTTT. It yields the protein CASSLQVKDRGAVNTEAFF.

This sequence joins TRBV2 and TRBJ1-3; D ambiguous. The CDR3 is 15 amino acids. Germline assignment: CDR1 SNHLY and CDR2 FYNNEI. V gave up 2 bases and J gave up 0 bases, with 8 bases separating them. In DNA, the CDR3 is TGTGCCAGCAGTGAATTGGATTTCTCTGGAAACACCATATATTTT. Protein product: CASSELDFSGNTIYF.

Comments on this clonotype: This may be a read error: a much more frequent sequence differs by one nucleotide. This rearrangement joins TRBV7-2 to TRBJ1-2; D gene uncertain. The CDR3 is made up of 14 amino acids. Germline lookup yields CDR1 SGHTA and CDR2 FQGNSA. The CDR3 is CVSSLVHRDYGYTF. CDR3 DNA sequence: TGTGTCAGCAGCTTAGTTCATCGGGACTATGGCTACACCTTC. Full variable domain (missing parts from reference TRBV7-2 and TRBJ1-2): GAGVSQSPSNKVTEKGKDVELRCDPISGHTALYWYRQSLGQGLEFLIYFQGNSAPDKSGLPSDRFSAERTGGSVSTLTIQRTQQEDSAVYLCVSSLVHRDYGYTFGSGTRLTVV.

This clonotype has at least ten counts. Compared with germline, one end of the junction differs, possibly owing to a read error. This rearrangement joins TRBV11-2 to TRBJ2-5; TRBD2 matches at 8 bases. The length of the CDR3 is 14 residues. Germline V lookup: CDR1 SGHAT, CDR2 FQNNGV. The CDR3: CASSLAGTQETQYF. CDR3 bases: TGTGCCAGCAGTTTAGCGGGAACCCAAGAGACCCAGTACTTC.

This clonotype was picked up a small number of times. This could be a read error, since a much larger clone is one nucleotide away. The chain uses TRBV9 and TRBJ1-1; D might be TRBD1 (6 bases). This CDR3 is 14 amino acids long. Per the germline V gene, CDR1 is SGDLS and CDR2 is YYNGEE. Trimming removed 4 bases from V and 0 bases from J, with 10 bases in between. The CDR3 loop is CASSSGTMNTEAFF. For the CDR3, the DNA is TGTGCCAGCAGCTCCGGGACAATGAACACTGAAGCTTTCTTT.

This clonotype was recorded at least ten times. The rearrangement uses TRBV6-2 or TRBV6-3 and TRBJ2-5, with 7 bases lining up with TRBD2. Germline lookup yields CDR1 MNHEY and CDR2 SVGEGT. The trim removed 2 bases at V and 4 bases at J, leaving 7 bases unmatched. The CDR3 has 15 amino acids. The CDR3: CASSYPGLVGETQYF. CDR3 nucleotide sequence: TGTGCCAGCAGTTACCCCGGACTAGTAGGAGAGACCCAGTACTTC.

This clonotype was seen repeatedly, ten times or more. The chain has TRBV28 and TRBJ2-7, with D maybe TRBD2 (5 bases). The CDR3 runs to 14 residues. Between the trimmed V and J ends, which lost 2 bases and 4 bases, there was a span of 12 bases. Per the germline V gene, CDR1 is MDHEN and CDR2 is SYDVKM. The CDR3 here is CASSLRLRVYEQYF. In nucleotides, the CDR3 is TGTGCCAGCAGTTTAAGGTTGCGGGTGTACGAGCAGTACTTC.

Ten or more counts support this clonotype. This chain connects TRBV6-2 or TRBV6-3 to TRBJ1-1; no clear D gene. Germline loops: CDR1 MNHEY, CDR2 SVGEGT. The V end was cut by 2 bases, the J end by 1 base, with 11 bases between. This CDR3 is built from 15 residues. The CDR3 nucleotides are TGTGCCAGCAGTTACCCCTGGGCGACGAACACTGAAGCTTTCTTT. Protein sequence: CASSYPWATNTEAFF.

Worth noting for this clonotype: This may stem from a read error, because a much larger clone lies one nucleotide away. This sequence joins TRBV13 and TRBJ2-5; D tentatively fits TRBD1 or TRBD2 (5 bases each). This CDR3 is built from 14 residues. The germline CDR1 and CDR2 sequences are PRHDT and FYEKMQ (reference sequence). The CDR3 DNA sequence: TGTGCCAACAGCCCCAGCCCCGGGGCAGAGACCCAGTACTTC. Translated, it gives CANSPSPGAETQYF.